Listed below are T cell receptor beta chains from one sample, sequenced in a study of blood T cell repertoires in COVID-19. This table comes from immunoSEQ multiplex PCR, and its TCRdb copy is limited to in-frame clones, with some not included. Of about 360,000 clones in the sample, about 88% were seen once. Sequenced material: peripheral blood. These TCRs come from a human donor in a cohort sampled during active COVID-19. Each CDR3 is given with its conserved first and last residue. The order of the fields is clone size, D gene, V gene, J gene, CDR3 DNA, CDR3 protein. A D gene is named only where the DNA matches it firmly. A row's size may be missing; if present it is once, few, many or a size class.

NA	NA	TRBV25-1	TRBJ2-2	TGTGCCAGCAGTGAGAAGAGGGACGGGGGCACCGGGGAGCTGTTTTTT	CASSEKRDGGTGELFF
NA	NA	TRBV7-6	TRBJ2-7	TGTGCCAGCAGCTTCAGAGGAGACAGGCCGGCTAACGAGCAGTACTTC	CASSFRGDRPANEQYF
NA	TRBD2	TRBV11-2	TRBJ2-3	TGTGCCAGCAGCTTCCCTGCTAGCGGGGGCTCTGGCACAGATACGCAGTATTTT	CASSFPASGGSGTDTQYF
NA	TRBD1	TRBV7-6	TRBJ2-7	TGTGCCAGCAGCCGAGGGACAGGCAGCTCCTACGAGCAGTACTTC	CASSRGTGSSYEQYF
few	NA	TRBV27	TRBJ1-5	TGTGCCAGCAGTTTCTCCGTTTCTACGGGTCAGCCCCAGCATTTT	CASSFSVSTGQPQHF
once	NA	TRBV7-6	TRBJ2-3	TGTGCCAGCAGCGTTCGACTGGAAGATCTCACAGATACGCAGTATTTT	CASSVRLEDLTDTQYF
NA	TRBD1	TRBV27	TRBJ1-1	TGTGCCAGCAGCCGACAACAGGGGGTCGCTGAAGCTTTCTTT	CASSRQQGVAEAFF
NA	NA	TRBV9	TRBJ1-2	TGTGCCAGCAGCGGGGGAGGTGATGGCTACACCTTC	CASSGGGDGYTF
NA	TRBD2	TRBV7-8	TRBJ2-1	TGTGCCAGACCGACTAGCGGGGCCTACAATGAGCAGTTCTTC	CARPTSGAYNEQFF
NA	NA	TRBV4-1	TRBJ2-1	TGCGCCAGCAGCCTGCGGACTGGGGAGTACAATGAGCAGTTCTTC	CASSLRTGEYNEQFF
NA	TRBD1	TRBV5-1	TRBJ2-5	TGCGCCAGCAGCTCGGGACAGGGGGAGTGGGCCCAGTACTTC	CASSSGQGEWAQYF
NA	NA	TRBV5-6	TRBJ2-5	TGTGCCAGCAGCTTCGGGCAAGGAAGGGGGACCCAGTACTTC	CASSFGQGRGTQYF
NA	TRBD2	TRBV28	TRBJ2-1	TGTGCCAGCAGTTCCCATCCCCGGACTAGCGGGAGGGGCAATGAGCAGTTCTTC	CASSSHPRTSGRGNEQFF
once	TRBD1	TRBV28	TRBJ1-1	TGTGCCAGCAGTCCTACCGGGACAGTGAACACTGAAGCTTTCTTT	CASSPTGTVNTEAFF
NA	NA	TRBV27	TRBJ2-2	TGTGCCAGCAGTCCCCACACTAGTGGGGGGGAGCTGTTTTTT	CASSPHTSGGELFF
NA	NA	TRBV6-1	TRBJ2-7	TGTGCCAGCAGTGAATGGGGGGATTCGAGGGACTACGAGCAGTACTTC	CASSEWGDSRDYEQYF
NA	NA	TRBV30	TRBJ1-5	TGTGCCTGGAGTGTGGTCGAGGGACTCACGAATCAGCCCCAGCATTTT	CAWSVVEGLTNQPQHF
once	NA	TRBV29-1	TRBJ2-5	TGCAGCGTTGTCCTCCCTTGGACAGCAAAAGAGACCCAGTACTTC	CSVVLPWTAKETQYF
NA	TRBD1	TRBV5-1	TRBJ1-2	TGCGCCAGCCGTAGCTCTCTCCCGGGACAGGGGGTTCGTGGCTACACCTTC	CASRSSLPGQGVRGYTF
NA	TRBD2	TRBV4-2	TRBJ2-3	TGTGCCAGCAGCCAAGATTTTATTAGGTCGGGAGGAACCACAGATACGCAGTATTTT	CASSQDFIRSGGTTDTQYF
NA	NA	TRBV19	TRBJ1-5	TGTGCCAGTAGGGGCCTCCAGGCGTGGGGCAATCAGCCCCAGCATTTT	CASRGLQAWGNQPQHF
NA	TRBD2	TRBV18	TRBJ2-1	TGTGCCAGCTCACCGACGCCGGGACAGGGGACTAGCGGGAGGGCCTGGGATGAGCAGTTCTTC	CASSPTPGQGTSGRAWDEQFF